The 11 T cell receptor beta chains below come from one sample, sequenced in a study of CD8 T cells in Susac syndrome. With random hexamers, 0.5 to 1 ug RNA was reverse transcribed. Each CDR3 protein is one row after TCRdb ran MiXCR on the immunoSEQ multiplex PCR reads. The sample records over 150,000 distinct CDR3 sequences, 90% to 95% being singletons. The specimen sequenced was CD4+ T cells from PBMCs. The receptors derive from a human donor with multiple sclerosis.

The rearrangement links TRBV27 to TRBJ2-7, with TRBD1 matching 9 bases. Germline assignment: CDR1 MNHEY and CDR2 SMNVEV (reference sequence). The J segment lost 4 bases and the V segment lost 6 bases, leaving 7 bases of the junction unmatched. The CDR3 consists of 14 residues. The DNA for the CDR3 is TGTGCCAGCAGCCAGGGACAGGGTAGGTACGAGCAGTACTTC. Translation gives CASSQGQGRYEQYF.

V is TRBV11-2 and J is TRBJ2-7; D is unresolved. CDR1 is SGHAT and CDR2 is FQNNGV in the germline V gene. V lost 5 bases, J lost 4 bases, and 15 bases lay in between. The length of the CDR3 is 14 residues. The CDR3, as DNA: TGTGCCAGCAGCAGGTACCACCTCCAGTACGAGCAGTACTTC. Its translation is CASSRYHLQYEQYF.

The rearrangement uses TRBV7-3 and TRBJ1-1; 8 bases match TRBD1. The V and J ends lost 5 bases and 1 base, in that order; junction bases with no gene match: 9. The CDR3 covers 16 residues. Per the germline V gene, CDR1 is SGHTA and CDR2 is FQGTGA. CDR3 coding DNA: TGTGCCAGCAGCCCAACCGGGACAGGTTCGAACACTGAAGCTTTCTTT. This codes for CASSPTGTGSNTEAFF. Using reference TRBV7-3 and TRBJ1-1 for the parts outside the CDR3, the full variable domain is GAGVSQTPSNKVTEKGKYVELRCDPISGHTALYWYRQSLGQGPEFLIYFQGTGAADDSGLPNDRFFAVRPEGSVSTLKIQRTERGDSAVYLCASSPTGTGSNTEAFFGQGTRLTVV.

The chain has TRBV14 and TRBJ1-2; a possible D gene is TRBD1 (6 bases). This CDR3 is 14 amino acids long. V gave up 6 bases and J gave up 6 bases, with 17 bases separating them. Germline CDR1 and CDR2: SGHDN and FVKESK. The DNA for the CDR3 is TGTGCCAGCAGACGAAACAGGGTAGGAGATGGCTACACCTTC. As protein: CASRRNRVGDGYTF.

This chain joins TRBV10-2 and TRBJ1-1, with D perhaps TRBD1 (6 bases). The CDR3 extends over 13 amino acids. V was shortened by 5 bases and J by 3 bases, with 10 bases between the two germline ends. The germline V gene has CDR1 WSHSY and CDR2 SAAADI. The CDR3 DNA is TGCGCCAGCAGTCGGGACACTTACACTGAAGCTTTCTTT. This sequence encodes CASSRDTYTEAFF.

In nucleotides, the CDR3 is TGCAGTGCTCTGGGATCTCGAGAGACCCAGTACTTC. This encodes CSALGSRETQYF. The chain links TRBV20-1 to TRBJ2-5; no reliable D call. The V end lost 5 bases, the J end lost 4 bases, and 11 bases lay between the germline ends. The V gene's germline CDR1 is DFQATT and CDR2 SNEGSKA (reference sequence). This CDR3 is 12 amino acids long.

Only one count was recorded for this clonotype. J is TRBJ1-5 and V is TRBV7-9; maybe TRBD1 (6 bases). V was shortened by 4 bases and J by 5 bases, with 15 bases between the two germline ends. Germline-derived CDR1 and CDR2 are SEHNR and FQNEAQ (reference sequence). The CDR3 sequence is 15 residues long. The DNA of the CDR3 is TGTGCCAGCAGCTCTCGAGGGGGATCACATCAGCCCCAGCATTTT. It yields the protein CASSSRGGSHQPQHF.

The V and J genes are TRBV29-1 and TRBJ2-1; D may be TRBD1 (5 bases). With 8 bases removed from V and 4 bases from J, the gap between germline ends came to 9 bases. The length of the CDR3 is 11 residues. Germline CDR1 and CDR2: SQVTM and ANQGSEA. The CDR3 nucleotides read TGCAGCTCACGACAGTACAATGAGCAGTTCTTC. It codes for CSSRQYNEQFF.

The chain recombines TRBV30 with TRBJ2-2; TRBD2 agrees at 11 bases. The CDR3 sequence is 20 residues long. Germline lookup yields CDR1 GTSNPN and CDR2 SVGIG (reference sequence). Germline trimming cut 3 bases from V and 0 bases from J; bases unmatched to any gene: 15. This CDR3 reads CAWSRTLGTSGSSNTGELFF. The CDR3 DNA reads as TGTGCCTGGAGCCGAACCCTCGGTACTAGCGGGAGTTCGAACACCGGGGAGCTGTTTTTT.

The rearrangement links TRBV29-1 to TRBJ2-3; D not certain. The germline gives CDR1 SQVTM, CDR2 ANQGSEA. The CDR3 length is 12 residues. Trimming removed 2 bases at V and 0 bases at J, with 3 bases between. CDR3 in amino acids: CSVEPSTDTQYF. The CDR3, as DNA: TGCAGCGTTGAACCTAGCACAGATACGCAGTATTTT.

The chain carries TRBV5-6 and TRBJ2-1; TRBD1 matches at 9 bases. The CDR3 loop spans 16 amino acids. Trimming at V came to 1 base and at J to 4 bases, leaving 6 bases not matched to a gene. Germline-derived CDR1 and CDR2 are SGHDT and YYEEEE. DNA of the CDR3: TGTGCCAGCAGCTTGCGGGACAGGGCGCTGTACAATGAGCAGTTCTTC. It specifies CASSLRDRALYNEQFF. The variable domain in full, completed from reference TRBV5-6 and TRBJ2-1, reads DAGVTQSPTHLIKTRGQQVTLRCSPKSGHDTVSWYQQALGQGPQFIFQYYEEEERQRGNFPDRFSGHQFPNYSSELNVNALLLGDSALYLCASSLRDRALYNEQFFGPGTRLTVL.